These T cell receptor beta chains were read from a single sample in a study of CD8+CD57+ T cells in acquired aplastic anemia. TCRdb reanalysed the reads using MiXCR and keeps one entry per CDR3 protein. Altogether about 160,000 distinct CDR3 sequences are present, less than 50% being singletons, with the ten largest covering 25% to 40%. The material sequenced was sorted CD4+, CD8+, or CD8+CD57+ T cells (not recorded which) from PBMCs. The receptors here all came from a human donor with aplastic anemia. Each CDR3 is given with its conserved first and last residue. Fields, in order: J gene, clone size, V gene, CDR3 protein. Only part of the rows carry a size: once, few, many, or a class if the clone is expanded.

TRBJ2-5 - TRBV29-1 CSVDSLDQETQYF
TRBJ2-1 - TRBV20-1 CSASRTGPYNEQFF
TRBJ1-1 - TRBV29-1 CSVGGGQGTEASF
TRBJ2-7 - TRBV13 CARDPQGGGYEQYF
TRBJ1-1 many TRBV29-1 CSVGLSTEAFF
TRBJ2-3 many TRBV10-3 CAISELVESGTDTQYF
TRBJ2-4 many TRBV7-1 CASSSARGSAITKNIQYF
TRBJ2-5 few TRBV2 CASSETLQGTQYF
TRBJ2-7 few TRBV25-1 CASDLGYEQYF
TRBJ2-7 many TRBV20-1 CSARDRRVSYEQYF
TRBJ2-3 - TRBV18 CASSQLSTDTQYF
TRBJ1-1 - TRBV19 CASSIDQGVEAFF
TRBJ2-5 - TRBV7-8 CASRIQETQYF
TRBJ1-2 - TRBV19 CASSIRTYGYTF
TRBJ2-7 - TRBV10-3 CAISPGTDAYEQYF
TRBJ1-1 - TRBV6-1 CASSARTGPNTEAFF
TRBJ1-1 - TRBV19 CASMVTSATEAFF
TRBJ2-7 many TRBV30 CAWSGVTYEQYF
TRBJ1-6 once TRBV2 CASSEARGTANSPLHF
TRBJ1-1 - TRBV7-2 CASSLLWNSNTEAFF